The 15 T cell receptor beta chains in this list originate from one sample, sequenced in a study of T cell responses to AZD1222 COVID-19 vaccine. Sequenced by immunoSEQ multiplex PCR; TCRdb stores in-frame clones only, minus some. The table has about 140,000 clones, around 91% seen once. This specimen consisted of peripheral blood, obtained on day 0 of AZD1222 vaccination. These receptors came from an adult in good health.

The V call is TRBV5-4, the J call TRBJ1-2, with D possibly TRBD1 on 6 matching bases. The V and J ends lost 4 bases and 4 bases respectively, with 14 bases between them. In germline, CDR1 is SGHNT, CDR2 YYREEE (reference sequence). The CDR3 has 14 amino acids. The CDR3 loop reads CASSPRTDLYGYTF. DNA of the CDR3: TGTGCCAGCAGCCCCCGGACAGATCTCTATGGCTACACCTTC.

J is TRBJ2-7 and V is TRBV2, with 9 bases identical to TRBD2. Germline assignment: CDR1 SNHLY and CDR2 FYNNEI. V dropped 5 bases and J dropped 0; count of bases not matched to a gene: 5. CDR3 length equals 15 residues. The CDR3 here is CASSIPGLASYEQYF. The CDR3 region has the DNA TGTGCCAGCAGTATACCGGGACTAGCCTCCTACGAGCAGTACTTC.

This clone occurred once. The genes are TRBV27 and TRBJ2-5; D is possibly TRBD1 or TRBD2 (5 bases each). The V end was cut by 8 bases, the J end by 5 bases, with 15 bases between. The germline V gene encodes CDR1 MNHEY and CDR2 SMNVEV (reference sequence). The CDR3 has 13 amino acids. The CDR3, as DNA: TGTGCCAGCCGCCGGGGCCCGATTGAGACCCAGTACTTC. Amino acids: CASRRGPIETQYF.

The chain employs TRBV19 and TRBJ1-2; perhaps TRBD1 as D (6 bases). This CDR3 has 16 residues. Germline CDR1 is LNHDA and CDR2 is SQIVND (reference sequence). With 3 bases removed from V and 2 bases from J, the gap between germline ends came to 16 bases. CDR3 residues: CASSIEGQRKNYGYTF. The CDR3 DNA reads as TGTGCCAGTAGTATTGAGGGACAAAGAAAAAACTATGGCTACACCTTC.

The rearrangement joins TRBV6-5 to TRBJ1-2, with D possibly matching TRBD1 (6 bases). In germline, CDR1 is MNHEY, CDR2 SVGAGI. The ends were cut back, 6 bases at V and 7 bases at J, with 18 bases in the middle. This CDR3 contains 14 residues. The CDR3 bases are TGTGCCAGCAGAGCTACAGGGAGTAGCGCTGGCTACACCTTC. It yields the protein CASRATGSSAGYTF.

CDR3 loop: CASSEVALFSYEQYF. The CDR3 bases are TGTGCCAGCAGTGAAGTGGCACTGTTTTCCTACGAGCAGTACTTC. The rearrangement uses TRBV6-1 and TRBJ2-7; D is undetermined. In germline, CDR1 is MNHNS, CDR2 SASEGT. The V end was cut by 1 base, the J end by 1 base, with 11 bases between. This CDR3 has 15 residues.

The CDR3 bases are TGTGCCAGCAGCGTGACTAGCGGGAGTAAAAACGAGCAGTACTTC. Translation: CASSVTSGSKNEQYF. The chain couples TRBV5-6 to TRBJ2-7, with 12 bases aligning to TRBD2. Trimming removed 4 bases from V and 5 bases from J; junction bases left unmatched: 7. The CDR3 covers 15 residues. The V gene's germline CDR1 is SGHDT and CDR2 YYEEEE.

This clone was seen more than once but under ten times. The same CDR3 arises from other DNA sequences in this sample as well. The chain is built from TRBV24-1 and TRBJ1-2, with D possibly being TRBD1 (5 bases). The CDR3 spans 14 residues. V lost 3 bases to trimming and J lost 8 bases, with 15 bases between them. CDR1 and CDR2 from the germline V gene are KGHDR and SFDVKD. The CDR3: CATSDTGRSFGYTF. The CDR3 nucleotides read TGTGCCACCAGTGATACGGGACGCAGCTTCGGCTACACCTTC.

The chain recombines TRBV6-1 with TRBJ1-2; 9 bases line up with TRBD1. The CDR3 length is 16 residues. Trimming cost V 4 bases and J 5 bases; bases outside gene matches: 11. CDR1 is MNHNS, CDR2 SASEGT, per germline. This CDR3 is CASSGLTRTGEYGYTF. The CDR3 coding sequence is TGTGCCAGCAGTGGCTTAACTAGGACAGGGGAATATGGCTACACCTTC.

V usage is TRBV7-3 and J usage is TRBJ1-1; TRBD1 might be the D (6 bases). This CDR3 region has 14 residues. Germline lookup yields CDR1 SGHTA and CDR2 FQGTGA. V was clipped by 2 bases and J by 1 base, with 8 bases between them. The CDR3 protein is CASSLSRGNTEAFF. The CDR3 DNA is TGTGCCAGCAGCTTATCCAGGGGGAACACTGAAGCTTTCTTT.

The chain couples TRBV6-2 or TRBV6-3 to TRBJ2-4; 10 bases match TRBD1. The V segment lost 4 bases and the J segment 6 bases; nucleotides outside the gene matches: 12. The germline V gene encodes CDR1 MNHEY and CDR2 SVGEGT. CDR3 length: 17 residues. For the CDR3, the DNA is TGTGCCAGCAGTTTATCCCGGACAGGGGGGGCCGGAAACATTCAGTACTTC. Residues: CASSLSRTGGAGNIQYF.

The rearrangement links TRBV6-2 or TRBV6-3 to TRBJ2-6, with D perhaps matching TRBD1 (5 bases). In germline, CDR1 is MNHEY, CDR2 SVGEGT. V lost 3 bases and J 4 bases, leaving 16 bases between the germline ends. The CDR3 sequence is 17 residues long. The CDR3 protein is CASSYSQSGSGANVLTF. DNA for the CDR3: TGTGCCAGCAGTTATTCTCAATCAGGGTCGGGGGCCAACGTCCTGACTTTC.

This clone occurred once. J is TRBJ1-4 and V is TRBV4-1; 7 positions match TRBD1. Unmatched junction bases numbered 3, after V lost 4 bases and J lost 1 base. The CDR3 is made up of 15 amino acids. Germline-derived CDR1 and CDR2 are MGHRA and YSYEKL. CDR3 nucleotide sequence: TGCGCCAGCAGCCCCCAGGGGGGAACTAATGAAAAACTGTTTTTT. Translation: CASSPQGGTNEKLFF.

V usage is TRBV5-1 and J usage is TRBJ2-4; D ambiguous. Trimming removed 4 bases at V and 0 bases at J, with 11 bases between. This CDR3 has 15 amino acids. CDR1 and CDR2 (germline): SGHRS, YFSETQ. For the CDR3, the DNA is TGCGCCAGCAGCCCAGGTTATCTAGCCAAAAACATTCAGTACTTC. It encodes CASSPGYLAKNIQYF.

V usage is TRBV3-1 (or the pseudogene TRBV3-2) and J usage is TRBJ1-1; TRBD1 is a possible D gene (5 bases). This CDR3 spans 14 amino acids. The germline gives CDR1 LGHDT, CDR2 YNNKEL (reference sequence). Trimming shortened V by 1 base and J by 7 bases, and 13 bases separated the two germline ends. The CDR3 loop is CASSQASGGGEAFF. The CDR3 DNA sequence: TGTGCCAGCAGCCAAGCGAGTGGGGGTGGTGAAGCTTTCTTT.